The clone carrying this TCR beta chain was recorded many times. Its antigen remains unidentified. MiXCR was run by TCRdb on the 5' RACE reads, yielding one entry per CDR3 protein. The sample lists approximately 66,000 distinct CDR3 sequences, around 13% occurring once. The entry originates in a study of early T cells in non-severe SARS-CoV-2 infection. Turning to the study itself: Sequencing of unsorted whole blood was done on bulk RNA, leaving chains unpaired.

Overall study findings and caveats: CD4 and private specificities were missed by VDJdb matching, which favored anti-spike CD8 responses.

This CDR3 is 16 amino acids long. The V gene lost 6 bases and the J gene lost 0 bases, with 18 bases spanning the gap. From germline, CDR1 is DFQATT and CDR2 SNEGSKA (reference sequence). Sequencing was done on a sample of whole blood. The rearrangement joins TRBV20-1 to TRBJ2-1; D ambiguous. The receptor was isolated from an adult who was a healthcare worker with PCR-confirmed SARS-CoV-2 infection or an uninfected control (not recorded which). This chain's CDR3 is CSAPALKASSYNEQFF. The CDR3 DNA is TGCAGTGCCCCGGCCTTGAAGGCGAGCTCCTACAATGAGCAGTTCTTC.